These T cell receptor beta chains were read from a single sample in a study of identical twins. TCRdb re-derived calls from the 5' RACE reads in MiXCR, one entry per CDR3 protein. The data show hundreds of thousands of distinct CDR3 sequences, 5.5% to 7.5% seen once. Sequenced: naive T cells sorted from blood. Every receptor here comes from a man between 18 and 35 years old in good health. CDR3s include the opening cysteine and the closing phenylalanine or tryptophan. Fields, in order: CDR3 DNA, CDR3 protein, D gene, clone size, V gene, J gene. A D gene is named only where the DNA matches it firmly. Clone size, where shown, is once, few, many, or a class for clones that have expanded.

CDR3 DNA: TGTGCCAGCAGTTACGGGTCGGGGACAGGGGACTCCTACGAGCAGTACTTC
CDR3 protein: CASSYGSGTGDSYEQYF
D gene: TRBD1
clone size: .
V gene: TRBV6-5
J gene: TRBJ2-7

CDR3 DNA: TGTGCCAGCAGCTTAATTCGGCTAGCGGGACTCAATGAGCAGTTCTTC
CDR3 protein: CASSLIRLAGLNEQFF
D gene: TRBD2
clone size: many
V gene: TRBV7-2
J gene: TRBJ2-1

CDR3 DNA: TGCAGTGCTAGGGGTTGGGCCGGGACTGAAGGTTTTGTAGGTACGCAGTATTTT
CDR3 protein: CSARGWAGTEGFVGTQYF
D gene: .
clone size: few
V gene: TRBV20-1
J gene: TRBJ2-3

CDR3 DNA: TGTGCCTGGAAGTTGAATGTGGCCACTGAAGCTTTCTTT
CDR3 protein: CAWKLNVATEAFF
D gene: .
clone size: few
V gene: TRBV30
J gene: TRBJ1-1

CDR3 DNA: TGTGCCAGCAGCCAAGGGCAGGGGTGGAATTCACCCCTCCACTTT
CDR3 protein: CASSQGQGWNSPLHF
D gene: .
clone size: few
V gene: TRBV3-1
J gene: TRBJ1-6

CDR3 DNA: TGCGCCAGCAGCCAAGGCCTAGCGGGGAACACCTACGAGCAGTACTTC
CDR3 protein: CASSQGLAGNTYEQYF
D gene: TRBD2
clone size: few
V gene: TRBV4-3
J gene: TRBJ2-7

CDR3 DNA: TGTGCCAGCAGTTTCAGGGGTCTGGGTGGAGAGACCCAGTACTTC
CDR3 protein: CASSFRGLGGETQYF
D gene: .
clone size: .
V gene: TRBV12-3/TRBV12-4
J gene: TRBJ2-5

CDR3 DNA: TGTGCCAGCTCACCGCCGGGACAGGGGGCTTCTCAGCCCCAGCATTTT
CDR3 protein: CASSPPGQGASQPQHF
D gene: TRBD1
clone size: .
V gene: TRBV18
J gene: TRBJ1-5

CDR3 DNA: TGTGCCACCAGCAGAGATCGGTATTCGGGGGGGCGAGGTTCCTACAATGAGCAGTTCTTC
CDR3 protein: CATSRDRYSGGRGSYNEQFF
D gene: TRBD2
clone size: .
V gene: TRBV15
J gene: TRBJ2-1

CDR3 DNA: TGTGCCAGCAGACGGAGCGGGTCGGGTGGGCTCTCCTACAATGAGCAGTTCTTC
CDR3 protein: CASRRSGSGGLSYNEQFF
D gene: .
clone size: few
V gene: TRBV27
J gene: TRBJ2-1

CDR3 DNA: TGCAGTGCCACGACTCACGAGCAGTACTTC
CDR3 protein: CSATTHEQYF
D gene: .
clone size: many
V gene: TRBV20-1
J gene: TRBJ2-7

CDR3 DNA: TGCAGCGTTGGGGGATATACGGGACACCCGTACGAGCAGTACTTC
CDR3 protein: CSVGGYTGHPYEQYF
D gene: .
clone size: many
V gene: TRBV29-1
J gene: TRBJ2-7

CDR3 DNA: TGTGCCAGCGGACCGATCCGCCAAGAGACCCAGTACTTC
CDR3 protein: CASGPIRQETQYF
D gene: .
clone size: few
V gene: TRBV5-4
J gene: TRBJ2-5

CDR3 DNA: TGTGCCAGCAGCCCCTGGGACCGAGAAAAACTGTTTTTT
CDR3 protein: CASSPWDREKLFF
D gene: .
clone size: few
V gene: TRBV7-2
J gene: TRBJ1-4

CDR3 DNA: TGTGCCAGCAGCCTGGGAGGAGCGGGAGTTGTCGGGGAGCTGTTTTTT
CDR3 protein: CASSLGGAGVVGELFF
D gene: TRBD2
clone size: many
V gene: TRBV4-2
J gene: TRBJ2-2

CDR3 DNA: TGCGCCAGCAGCCCGGGACAGGGGGGGAATTCACCCCTCCACTTT
CDR3 protein: CASSPGQGGNSPLHF
D gene: TRBD1
clone size: many
V gene: TRBV5-1
J gene: TRBJ1-6

CDR3 DNA: TGCAGTGCTACCTTAGCGGGAGTAGACGAGCAGTACTTC
CDR3 protein: CSATLAGVDEQYF
D gene: TRBD2
clone size: many
V gene: TRBV20-1
J gene: TRBJ2-7

CDR3 DNA: TGCAGTGCTAGAGATATGGAGGAAAGCTCCTACGAGCAGTACTTC
CDR3 protein: CSARDMEESSYEQYF
D gene: .
clone size: few
V gene: TRBV20-1
J gene: TRBJ2-7

CDR3 DNA: TGTGCCAGCAGCCAAGATGCTAGCGGTCCCTACGAGCAGTACTTC
CDR3 protein: CASSQDASGPYEQYF
D gene: TRBD2
clone size: few
V gene: TRBV4-2
J gene: TRBJ2-7

CDR3 DNA: TGCGCCAGCAGCCAAGGGCAGGGAGTATACTATGGCTACACCTTC
CDR3 protein: CASSQGQGVYYGYTF
D gene: .
clone size: many
V gene: TRBV4-1
J gene: TRBJ1-2

CDR3 DNA: TGTGCCACCAGCAGCTCCGGGACTAGACGACCCACCGGGGAGCTGTTTTTT
CDR3 protein: CATSSSGTRRPTGELFF
D gene: TRBD2
clone size: many
V gene: TRBV15
J gene: TRBJ2-2

CDR3 DNA: TGTGCCAGCAGCCGTCGGGTCGACACAGATACGCAGTATTTT
CDR3 protein: CASSRRVDTDTQYF
D gene: .
clone size: many
V gene: TRBV7-2
J gene: TRBJ2-3